Here is one TCR beta chain with its context. It has no known antigen specificity. No much larger clone exists at a distance of one base, and base qualities are not known. The data are from a study of human thymus T cells (dated by TCRdb to the early 2020s). As for the study more broadly: TCR alpha and beta repertoires from fewer than ten infant thymus samples and four related peripheral blood samples were characterized in the study. The infant donors were about 7 to 250 days old, and the cohort included six males and two females. General conclusions and limits of the study: Both the thymic and the peripheral blood repertoires appeared to show biased V and J gene segment usage. On average, roughly 850,000 unique TCRB clonotypes were obtained from thymus samples, compared with approximately 84,000 from blood samples.

Immunologically healthy infants undergoing open corrective cardiac surgery for congenital heart defects in Finland were used as donors. For four of the eight donors, a small roughly 0.45-1 mL aliquot of peripheral blood was collected during surgery. Instead of starting from a fixed cell number, genomic DNA extraction from blood samples used all available leukocytes. Erythrocytes were removed from blood with ACK lysis buffer, and the leukocytes were stored as pellets at -70 °C. Genomic DNA was extracted from frozen cell pellets with a QIAsymphony instrument. Using the immunoSEQ multiplex PCR assay, the TCRB and TCRAD loci were amplified from a standardized quantity of quality-controlled genomic DNA. The V(D)J region was spanned by amplicons of a length sufficient to cover the CDR3 and to identify V and J genes. The amplicons were sequenced on an Illumina platform via the commercial immunoSEQ service. Per the authors' processing: Primer bias and sequencing errors were corrected using previously described methods, and TCRAD and TCRB definitions followed the IMGT database. The repertoires were analysed using immunoSEQ Analyzer 3.0 and VDJTools for basic statistics, V/J segment usage, diversity estimates, rarefaction and pairwise overlap. Diversity was estimated with Chao1, ChaoE, Efron-Thisted, Shannon and inverse Simpson indices, and also on datasets down-sampled to the smallest sample. Repertoire overlap used strict matching of CDR3 nucleotide sequence, V gene and J gene, with Jaccard-based multidimensional scaling clustering. TCRdb re-hosts the immuneACCESS table, in-frame sequences only. Its copies lack some clones; in the studies checked, an unresolved V gene accounts for under half of them, and the cause for the rest is not known. The V and J calls and clone size come from that table; D and trimming were worked out from the DNA. This sample gives 40,000 to 55,000 clones in total; over 85% of them show up just once. The ten largest clones take up about 0.12% of the sample.

CDR1 and CDR2, per the germline V gene (reference sequence), are PRHDT and FYEKMQ. V is cut back by 1 base and J by 4 bases, with 3 bases in the junction unmatched. From its cysteine to its phenylalanine, the CDR3 spans 15 amino acids. The retained sequence is limited to the CDR3, 45 bases, with the frame set at the first base. The receptor was isolated from a boy under three years old with a congenital heart defect but otherwise immunologically healthy. The receptor chain draws on TRBV13 and TRBJ2-5, and 10 junction bases match TRBD2. Sequencing was done on a sample of blood. The CDR3 protein: CASSLASGGAETQYF. At the DNA level, the sequence is TGTGCCAGCAGCTTAGCTAGCGGGGGCGCAGAGACCCAGTACTTC.